One and the same sample provided the 9 T cell receptor beta chains below, sequenced in a study of T cells after posttransplantation cyclophosphamide. Methotrexate plus calcineurin inhibitor accompanied controls' myeloablative marrow transplants; sampling was 1 year later. Data came from immunoSEQ multiplex PCR; TCRdb stores just in-frame clones and leaves some out. The sample shows some 17,000 clones, 80% to 90% of them seen only once. The specimen comprised PBMCs, sampled 441 days after allogeneic stem cell transplant with calcineurin inhibitor and methotrexate. The receptors were gathered from a young adult male patient who received an allogeneic stem cell transplant from an unrelated donor, was CMV-positive, and had acute and chronic GVHD. Some of these T cells may belong to the graft donor.

This chain links TRBV5-1 with TRBJ2-5; 7 bases are a match to TRBD2. CDR1 and CDR2 (germline): SGHRS, YFSETQ. The V and J ends lost 0 bases and 11 bases, in that order; junction bases with no gene match: 13. This CDR3 spans 15 amino acids. CDR3 in DNA: TGCGCCAGCAGCTTGGACCGAGGGGAGGGCGGGGAGCAGTACTTC. It is translated as CASSLDRGEGGEQYF.

The chain's CDR3 is CASSPTSESSYNEQFF. The CDR3 DNA sequence: TGCGCCAGCAGCCCCACTAGCGAGAGCTCCTACAATGAGCAGTTCTTC. V gene TRBV4-3 combines with J gene TRBJ2-1, with 7 bases that match TRBD2. From germline, CDR1 is LGHNA and CDR2 YSLEER. The CDR3 contains 16 residues. V gave up 4 bases and J gave up 0 bases; unmatched junction bases: 6.

V usage is TRBV7-9 and J usage is TRBJ2-2; 11 bases are shared with TRBD2. Looked up from germline, CDR1 is SEHNR and CDR2 is FQNEAQ (reference sequence). The CDR3 length is 15 residues. J was trimmed by 4 bases and V by 2 bases; bases with no gene match: 0. The CDR3 sequence is CASSLLAGGTGELFF. The CDR3 DNA follows: TGTGCCAGCAGCTTACTAGCGGGGGGCACCGGGGAGCTGTTTTTT. Drawing the rest from reference TRBV7-9 and TRBJ2-2, the complete variable domain is DTGVSQNPRHKITKRGQNVTFRCDPISEHNRLYWYRQTLGQGPEFLTYFQNEAQLEKSRLLSDRFSAERPKGSFSTLEIQRTEQGDSAMYLCASSLLAGGTGELFFGEGSRLTVL.

The chain couples TRBV9 to TRBJ2-5, with 8 bases lining up with TRBD1. The length of the CDR3 is 15 residues. CDR1 SGDLS and CDR2 YYNGEE come from the germline V gene. The J segment lost 1 base and the V segment lost 4 bases, leaving 6 bases of the junction unmatched. This chain's CDR3 is CASSPTDRGQETQYF. The DNA for the CDR3 is TGTGCCAGCAGCCCGACCGACAGGGGCCAAGAGACCCAGTACTTC.

The chain has TRBV19 and TRBJ1-5; no firm D call. Trimming removed 4 bases at V and 2 bases at J, with 9 bases between. Germline CDR1 and CDR2: LNHDA and SQIVND (reference sequence). This CDR3 region has 14 residues. This CDR3 reads CASSSRLGNQPQHF. The CDR3 DNA reads TGTGCCAGTAGTAGCAGGCTCGGCAATCAGCCCCAGCATTTT.

J is TRBJ2-7 and V is TRBV5-1, with 10 bases matching TRBD2. Trimming cost V 2 bases and J 0 bases; bases outside gene matches: 5. The germline gives CDR1 SGHRS, CDR2 YFSETQ. The CDR3 length is 16 residues. This CDR3 is CASSFGSGRYSYEQYF. The CDR3 bases are TGCGCCAGCAGCTTTGGTAGCGGGAGGTACTCCTACGAGCAGTACTTC.

The chain is built from TRBV5-1 and TRBJ2-7, with TRBD2 identical over 13 bases. The V segment lost 4 bases and the J segment 7 bases; nucleotides outside the gene matches: 11. CDR1 is SGHRS, CDR2 YFSETQ, per germline. This CDR3 spans 16 amino acids. The DNA for the CDR3 is TGCGCCAGCAGCGCAAGGACTAGCGGGGGTACGGGGGAGCAGTACTTC. Encoded protein: CASSARTSGGTGEQYF.

This chain uses TRBV7-2 with TRBJ1-2; D is uncertain. The V gene lost 1 base and the J gene lost 6 bases, with 21 bases spanning the gap. Germline CDR1 and CDR2: SGHTA and FQGNSA. CDR3 length equals 17 residues. In nucleotides, the CDR3 is TGTGCCAGCAGCTTAGTTTGGGCGGAGGGCAACTCTAATGGCTACACCTTC. This sequence encodes CASSLVWAEGNSNGYTF.

CDR3 loop: CASSTRQAPSSYEQYF. Written as DNA, the CDR3 is TGTGCCAGCAGCACCCGACAGGCTCCTAGCTCCTACGAGCAGTACTTC. The chain combines TRBV13 with TRBJ2-7; D possibly corresponds to TRBD1 (6 bases). Trimming removed 5 bases from V and 0 bases from J, with 17 bases in between. The CDR3 covers 16 residues. Germline V gene sequence: CDR1 PRHDT, CDR2 FYEKMQ (reference sequence).